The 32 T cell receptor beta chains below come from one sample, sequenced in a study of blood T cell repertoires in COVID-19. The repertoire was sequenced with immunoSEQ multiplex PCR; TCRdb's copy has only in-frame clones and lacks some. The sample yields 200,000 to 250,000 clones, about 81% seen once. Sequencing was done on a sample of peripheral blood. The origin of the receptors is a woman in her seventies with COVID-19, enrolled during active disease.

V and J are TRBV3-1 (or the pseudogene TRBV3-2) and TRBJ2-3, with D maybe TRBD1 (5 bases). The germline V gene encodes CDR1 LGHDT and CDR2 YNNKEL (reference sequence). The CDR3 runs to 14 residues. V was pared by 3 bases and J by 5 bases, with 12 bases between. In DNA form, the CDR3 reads TGTGCCAGCAGCCAGGACGACAGTGAAGATACGCAGTATTTT. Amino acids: CASSQDDSEDTQYF.

The CDR3 region is CASSTPRQYSYNSPLHF. The DNA for the CDR3 is TGTGCCAGTAGTACACCTCGACAGTACTCCTATAATTCACCCCTCCACTTT. V usage is TRBV19 and J usage is TRBJ1-6; D might be TRBD1 (5 bases). Germline V gives CDR1 LNHDA, CDR2 SQIVND (reference sequence). This CDR3 has 17 amino acids. Between the trimmed V and J ends, which lost 4 bases and 0 bases, there was a span of 13 bases.

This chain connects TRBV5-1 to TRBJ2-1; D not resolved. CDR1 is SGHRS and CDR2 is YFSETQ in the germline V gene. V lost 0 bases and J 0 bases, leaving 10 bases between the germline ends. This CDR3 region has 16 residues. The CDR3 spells CASSLGPASSYNEQFF. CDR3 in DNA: TGCGCCAGCAGCTTGGGGCCTGCCAGCTCCTACAATGAGCAGTTCTTC. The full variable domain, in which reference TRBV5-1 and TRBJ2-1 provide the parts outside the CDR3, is KAGVTQTPRYLIKTRGQQVTLSCSPISGHRSVSWYQQTPGQGLQFLFEYFSETQRNKGNFPGRFSGRQFSNSRSEMNVSTLELGDSALYLCASSLGPASSYNEQFFGPGTRLTVL.

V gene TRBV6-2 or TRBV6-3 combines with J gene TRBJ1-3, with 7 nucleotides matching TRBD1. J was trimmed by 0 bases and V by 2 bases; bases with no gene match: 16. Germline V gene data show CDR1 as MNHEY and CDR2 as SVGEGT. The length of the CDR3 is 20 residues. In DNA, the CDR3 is TGTGCCAGCAGTTACCTCCGCAACAGGGGCAACTATAACTCTGGAAACACCATATATTTT. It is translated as CASSYLRNRGNYNSGNTIYF.

In nucleotides, the CDR3 is TGTGCCAGCAGCCTCCGCGGGACTCCTAAAACGGATACGCAGTATTTT. Protein sequence: CASSLRGTPKTDTQYF. The chain carries TRBV7-2 and TRBJ2-3; the D gene is possibly TRBD2 (6 bases). V lost 5 bases and J 6 bases, leaving 21 bases between the germline ends. This CDR3 spans 16 amino acids. The germline V gene has CDR1 SGHTA and CDR2 FQGNSA.

The CDR3 protein is CASSLVSARGETQYF. The CDR3 bases are TGTGCCAGCAGTTTAGTCTCGGCCAGGGGAGAGACCCAGTACTTC. This chain connects TRBV28 to TRBJ2-5; D possibly corresponds to TRBD1 (6 bases). V was pared by 2 bases and J by 4 bases, with 14 bases between. The CDR3 has 15 residues. Germline V gene lookup returns CDR1 MDHEN and CDR2 SYDVKM. The full variable domain, its missing parts supplied by reference TRBV28 and TRBJ2-5, is DVKVTQSSRYLVKRTGEKVFLECVQDMDHENMFWYRQDPGLGLRLIYFSYDVKMKEKGDIPEGYSVSREKKERFSLILESASTNQTSMYLCASSLVSARGETQYFGPGTRLLVL.

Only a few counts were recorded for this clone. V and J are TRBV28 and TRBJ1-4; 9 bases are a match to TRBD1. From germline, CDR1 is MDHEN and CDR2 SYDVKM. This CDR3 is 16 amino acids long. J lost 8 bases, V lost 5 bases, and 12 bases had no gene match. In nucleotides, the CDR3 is TGTGCCAGCAGTCCTGCCTGGACAGGGGCCGGAGAAAAACTGTTTTTT. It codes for CASSPAWTGAGEKLFF. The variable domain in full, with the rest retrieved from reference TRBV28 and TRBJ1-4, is DVKVTQSSRYLVKRTGEKVFLECVQDMDHENMFWYRQDPGLGLRLIYFSYDVKMKEKGDIPEGYSVSREKKERFSLILESASTNQTSMYLCASSPAWTGAGEKLFFGSGTQLSVL.

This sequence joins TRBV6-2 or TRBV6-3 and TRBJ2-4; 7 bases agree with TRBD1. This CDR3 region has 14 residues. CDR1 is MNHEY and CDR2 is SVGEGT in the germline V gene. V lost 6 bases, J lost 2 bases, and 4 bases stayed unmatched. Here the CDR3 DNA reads TGTGCCAGCAGATACAGGGGATCCAAAAACATTCAGTACTTC. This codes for CASRYRGSKNIQYF.

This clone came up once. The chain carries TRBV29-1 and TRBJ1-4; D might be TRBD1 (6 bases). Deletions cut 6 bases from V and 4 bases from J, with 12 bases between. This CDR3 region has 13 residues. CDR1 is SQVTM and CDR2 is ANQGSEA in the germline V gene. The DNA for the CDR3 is TGCAGCGTGGCTGACAGGAATAATGAAAAACTGTTTTTT. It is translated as CSVADRNNEKLFF.

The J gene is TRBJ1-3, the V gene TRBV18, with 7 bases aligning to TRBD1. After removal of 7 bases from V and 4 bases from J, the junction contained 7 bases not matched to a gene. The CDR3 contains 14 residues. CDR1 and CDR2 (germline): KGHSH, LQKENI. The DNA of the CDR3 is TGTGCCAGCTTTACAGGGGACCCAGGAAACACCATATATTTT. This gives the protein CASFTGDPGNTIYF.

CDR3 loop: CASSLGEGQPQHF. CDR3 DNA sequence: TGTGCCAGCAGCTTAGGAGAGGGTCAGCCCCAGCATTTT. This rearrangement joins TRBV7-9 to TRBJ1-5; no clear D. The germline V gene has CDR1 SEHNR and CDR2 FQNEAQ (reference sequence). The CDR3 is made up of 13 amino acids. V was clipped by 1 base and J by 6 bases, with 7 bases between them.

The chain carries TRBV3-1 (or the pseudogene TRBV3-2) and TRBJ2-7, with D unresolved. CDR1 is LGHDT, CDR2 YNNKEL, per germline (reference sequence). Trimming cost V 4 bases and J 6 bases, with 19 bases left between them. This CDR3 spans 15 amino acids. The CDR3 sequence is CASSPLRGQRVEQYF. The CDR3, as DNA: TGTGCCAGCAGCCCCCTTCGCGGTCAGAGAGTCGAGCAGTACTTC.

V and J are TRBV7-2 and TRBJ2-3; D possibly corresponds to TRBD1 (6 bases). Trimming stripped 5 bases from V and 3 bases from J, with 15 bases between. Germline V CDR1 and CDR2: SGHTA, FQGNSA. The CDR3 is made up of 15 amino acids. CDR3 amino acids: CASSPSRGRTDTQYF. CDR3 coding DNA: TGTGCCAGCAGCCCAAGCAGGGGACGGACAGATACGCAGTATTTT.

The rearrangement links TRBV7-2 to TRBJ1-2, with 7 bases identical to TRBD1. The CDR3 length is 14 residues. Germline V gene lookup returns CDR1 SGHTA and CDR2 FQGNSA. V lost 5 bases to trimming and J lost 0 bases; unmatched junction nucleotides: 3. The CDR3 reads CASSHGTANYGYTF. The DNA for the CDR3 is TGTGCCAGCAGCCATGGGACAGCTAACTATGGCTACACCTTC.

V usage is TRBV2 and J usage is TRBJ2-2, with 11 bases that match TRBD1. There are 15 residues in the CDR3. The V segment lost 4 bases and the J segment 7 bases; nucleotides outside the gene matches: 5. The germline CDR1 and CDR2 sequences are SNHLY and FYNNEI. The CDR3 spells CASSVGQGAGGELFF. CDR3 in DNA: TGTGCCAGCAGTGTCGGACAGGGGGCCGGCGGGGAGCTGTTTTTT.

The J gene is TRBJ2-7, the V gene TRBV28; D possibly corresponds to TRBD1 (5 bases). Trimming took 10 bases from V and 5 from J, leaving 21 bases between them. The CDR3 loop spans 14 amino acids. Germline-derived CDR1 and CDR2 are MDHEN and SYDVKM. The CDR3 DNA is TGTGCCACCCCCTTAGCAGGGCGTACTCACGAGCAGTACTTC. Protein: CATPLAGRTHEQYF.

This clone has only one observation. The CDR3 DNA follows: TGCAGCGCGGGGGTGCAGGGGTTCACCGGGGAGCTGTTTTTT. This gives the protein CSAGVQGFTGELFF. The V call is TRBV29-1, the J call TRBJ2-2; D may match TRBD1 or TRBD2 (6 bases each). V lost 7 bases and J lost 4, with 16 bases in between. Per the germline V gene, CDR1 is SQVTM and CDR2 is ANQGSEA. There are 14 residues in the CDR3.

The CDR3 protein is CASSLRGKDTQYF. The DNA for the CDR3 is TGCGCCAGCAGCTTACGAGGCAAGGATACGCAGTATTTT. The chain is built from TRBV5-1 and TRBJ2-3; D gene unclear. Per the germline V gene, CDR1 is SGHRS and CDR2 is YFSETQ. CDR3 size: 13 residues. Trimming took 2 bases from V and 6 from J, leaving 10 bases between them.

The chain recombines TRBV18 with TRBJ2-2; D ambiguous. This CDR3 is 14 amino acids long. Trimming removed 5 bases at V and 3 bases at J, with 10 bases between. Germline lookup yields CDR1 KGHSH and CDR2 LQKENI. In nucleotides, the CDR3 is TGTGCCAGCTCAAGCCTAATTGACACCGGGGAGCTGTTTTTT. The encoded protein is CASSSLIDTGELFF.

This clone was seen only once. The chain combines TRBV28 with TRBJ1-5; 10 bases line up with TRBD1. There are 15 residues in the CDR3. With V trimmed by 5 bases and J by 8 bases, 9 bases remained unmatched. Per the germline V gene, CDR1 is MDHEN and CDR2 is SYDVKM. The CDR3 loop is CASSPPGQGWEPQHF. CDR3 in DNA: TGTGCCAGCAGTCCTCCGGGACAGGGGTGGGAGCCCCAGCATTTT. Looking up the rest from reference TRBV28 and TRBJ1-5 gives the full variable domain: DVKVTQSSRYLVKRTGEKVFLECVQDMDHENMFWYRQDPGLGLRLIYFSYDVKMKEKGDIPEGYSVSREKKERFSLILESASTNQTSMYLCASSPPGQGWEPQHFGDGTRLSIL.

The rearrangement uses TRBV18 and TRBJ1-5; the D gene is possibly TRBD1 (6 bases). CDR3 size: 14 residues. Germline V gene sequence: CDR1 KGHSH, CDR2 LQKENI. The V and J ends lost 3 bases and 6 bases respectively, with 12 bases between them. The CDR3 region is CASSPERGGQPQHF. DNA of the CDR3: TGTGCCAGCTCACCGGAAAGGGGGGGTCAGCCCCAGCATTTT.

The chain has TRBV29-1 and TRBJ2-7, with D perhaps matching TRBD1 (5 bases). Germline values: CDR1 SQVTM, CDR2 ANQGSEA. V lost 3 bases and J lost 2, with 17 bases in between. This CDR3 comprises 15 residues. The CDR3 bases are TGCAGCGTTGACTCATTTAATGGACAAACCTACGAGCAGTACTTC. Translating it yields CSVDSFNGQTYEQYF.

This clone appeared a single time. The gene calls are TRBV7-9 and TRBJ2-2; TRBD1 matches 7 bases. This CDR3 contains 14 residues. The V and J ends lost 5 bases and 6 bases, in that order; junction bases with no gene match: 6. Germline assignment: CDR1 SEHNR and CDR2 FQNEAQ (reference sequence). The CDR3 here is CASSLDRVSGELFF. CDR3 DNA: TGTGCCAGCAGCCTTGACAGGGTTTCCGGGGAGCTGTTTTTT.

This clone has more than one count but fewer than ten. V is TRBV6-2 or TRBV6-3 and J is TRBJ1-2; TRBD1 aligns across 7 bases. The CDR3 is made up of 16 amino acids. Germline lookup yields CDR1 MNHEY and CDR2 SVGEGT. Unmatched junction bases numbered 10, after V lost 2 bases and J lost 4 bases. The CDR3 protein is CASSYGTAIGVYGYTF. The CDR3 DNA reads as TGTGCCAGCAGTTACGGGACAGCAATTGGGGTCTATGGCTACACCTTC.

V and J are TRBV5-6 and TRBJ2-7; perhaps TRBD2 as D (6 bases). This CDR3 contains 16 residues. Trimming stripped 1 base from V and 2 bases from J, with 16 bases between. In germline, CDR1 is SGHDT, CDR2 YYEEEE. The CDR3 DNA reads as TGTGCCAGCAGCTTGCTTATTAGCGGATTTCCCTACGAGCAGTACTTC. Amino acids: CASSLLISGFPYEQYF.

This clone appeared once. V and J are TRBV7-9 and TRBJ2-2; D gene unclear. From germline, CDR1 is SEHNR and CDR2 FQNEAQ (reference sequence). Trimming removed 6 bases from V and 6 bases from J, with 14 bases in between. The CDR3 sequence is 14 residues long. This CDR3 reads CASRAHGSPGELFF. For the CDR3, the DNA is TGTGCCAGCAGGGCACACGGGTCGCCCGGGGAGCTGTTTTTT.

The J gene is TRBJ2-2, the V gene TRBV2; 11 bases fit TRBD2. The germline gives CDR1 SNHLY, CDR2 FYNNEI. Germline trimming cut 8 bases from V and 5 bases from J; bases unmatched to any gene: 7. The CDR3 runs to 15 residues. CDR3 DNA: TGTGCCAGCCAAAGGACTAGCGGGTTGACCGGGGAGCTGTTTTTT. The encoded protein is CASQRTSGLTGELFF.

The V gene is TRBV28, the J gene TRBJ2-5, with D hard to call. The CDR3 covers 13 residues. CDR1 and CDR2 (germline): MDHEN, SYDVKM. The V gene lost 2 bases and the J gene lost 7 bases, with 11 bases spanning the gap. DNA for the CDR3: TGTGCCAGCAGTTTAAGCGATTCCAGGACCCAGTACTTC. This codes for CASSLSDSRTQYF.

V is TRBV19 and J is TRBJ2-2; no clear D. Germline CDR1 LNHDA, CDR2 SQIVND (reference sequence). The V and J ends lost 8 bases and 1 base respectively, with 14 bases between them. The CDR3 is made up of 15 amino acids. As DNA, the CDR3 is TGTGCCAGTCTCCTCGGTGGTAAGAACACCGGGGAGCTGTTTTTT. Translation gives CASLLGGKNTGELFF.

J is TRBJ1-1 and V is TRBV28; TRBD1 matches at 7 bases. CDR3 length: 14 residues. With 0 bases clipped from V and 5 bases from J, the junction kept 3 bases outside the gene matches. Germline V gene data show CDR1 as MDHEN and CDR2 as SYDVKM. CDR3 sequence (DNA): TGTGCCAGCAGTTTATGGGACAGGAGGACTGAAGCTTTCTTT. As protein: CASSLWDRRTEAFF.

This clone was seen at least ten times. This CDR3 reads CASSLDPGTGTGYTF. The CDR3 bases are TGCGCCAGCAGCTTGGATCCCGGGACAGGTACGGGCTACACCTTC. The rearrangement uses TRBV5-1 and TRBJ1-2, with 8 bases identical to TRBD1. There are 15 residues in the CDR3. The germline V gene encodes CDR1 SGHRS and CDR2 YFSETQ. Unmatched junction bases numbered 9, after V lost 0 bases and J lost 8 bases.

The CDR3 spells CASSPDSGNTIYF. CDR3 DNA sequence: TGTGCCAGCTCCCCGGACAGCGGAAACACCATATATTTT. The chain joins TRBV18 to TRBJ1-3; D is perhaps TRBD1 (6 bases). The V end lost 6 bases, the J end lost 4 bases, and 10 bases lay between the germline ends. This CDR3 has 13 amino acids. CDR1 KGHSH and CDR2 LQKENI come from the germline V gene.